Presented here are 14 T cell receptor beta chains from one specimen sequenced in a study of neurological immune-mediated disorders. TCRdb itself ran the 5' RACE reads through MiXCR, one entry per CDR3 protein. Counted here are about 79,000 distinct CDR3 sequences, 14% occurring once; the ten biggest clones make up 6.5% to 8%. The sample taken for sequencing was PBMCs. Source of these receptors: a woman aged 50 to 60 in good health.

This clonotype was counted many times. V usage is TRBV12-3 or TRBV12-4 and J usage is TRBJ2-1, with TRBD2 matching over 11 bases. V trimming: 5 bases; J trimming: 6 bases; junction bases outside the gene matches: 12. The CDR3 extends over 17 amino acids. CDR3 sequence (DNA): TGTGCCAGCAGTGCCCAAATACTAGCGGGAGTGGGCAATGAGCAGTTCTTC. It yields the protein CASSAQILAGVGNEQFF.

This sequence joins TRBV29-1 and TRBJ1-4; D unclear. The CDR3 covers 12 residues. Per germline, CDR1 SQVTM and CDR2 ANQGSEA. With 4 bases removed from V and 7 bases from J, the gap between germline ends came to 10 bases. The CDR3 sequence is CSVVTFGEKLFF. In DNA, the CDR3 is TGCAGCGTTGTAACCTTTGGTGAAAAACTGTTTTTT.

J is TRBJ2-3 and V is TRBV24-1, with D perhaps TRBD2 (6 bases). The V end was cut by 6 bases, the J end by 2 bases, with 11 bases between. Germline V gene data show CDR1 as KGHDR and CDR2 as SFDVKD. This CDR3 is built from 14 residues. The CDR3 bases are TGTGCCACCAGTTCTGGCGGGAACACAGATACGCAGTATTTT. Its protein product is CATSSGGNTDTQYF.

Comment on this clonotype: This clone may be a read error of a much larger clone one base away. V gene TRBV11-1 combines with J gene TRBJ2-3; D ambiguous. The germline gives CDR1 SGHAT, CDR2 FQDESV (reference sequence). The CDR3 extends over 12 amino acids. Trimming removed 4 bases at V and 7 bases at J, with 9 bases between. CDR3 loop: CASSYGPNTQYF. For the CDR3, the DNA is TGTGCCAGCAGCTACGGGCCAAATACGCAGTATTTT.

The rearrangement joins TRBV5-1 to TRBJ2-1; TRBD2 is a possible D gene (6 bases). There are 16 residues in the CDR3. The germline gives CDR1 SGHRS, CDR2 YFSETQ. CDR3: CANSFYSGGSYNEQFF. The CDR3 bases are TGCGCTAACAGCTTTTATAGCGGAGGCTCCTACAATGAGCAGTTCTTC.

This clonotype was counted many times. The V and J genes are TRBV5-1 and TRBJ2-7; D unclear. With 1 base removed from V and 5 bases from J, the gap between germline ends came to 7 bases. The CDR3 sequence is 12 residues long. From germline, CDR1 is SGHRS and CDR2 YFSETQ. CDR3 residues: CASSLKSDEQYF. In DNA, the CDR3 is TGCGCCAGCAGCTTGAAATCCGACGAGCAGTACTTC. The whole variable domain, filled in from reference TRBV5-1 and TRBJ2-7, reads KAGVTQTPRYLIKTRGQQVTLSCSPISGHRSVSWYQQTPGQGLQFLFEYFSETQRNKGNFPGRFSGRQFSNSRSEMNVSTLELGDSALYLCASSLKSDEQYFGPGTRLTVT.

On this clonotype: Since a much larger clone is just one base distant, this may be a read error. The chain employs TRBV12-3 or TRBV12-4 and TRBJ2-1; D is ambiguous. V was shortened by 6 bases and J by 6 bases, with 6 bases between the two germline ends. The length of the CDR3 is 11 residues. The CDR3 protein is CASRIFNEQFF. The DNA for the CDR3 is TGTGCCAGCAGAATTTTCAATGAGCAGTTCTTC.

This chain uses TRBV20-1 with TRBJ2-5; weak D call: TRBD1 (6 bases). V lost 0 bases, J lost 5 bases, and 22 bases lay in between. This CDR3 has 17 amino acids. The V gene's germline CDR1 is DFQATT and CDR2 SNEGSKA (reference sequence). CDR3 nucleotides: TGCAGTGCTAGAGACATAACGAGCAGGGGACGTCCGGAGACCCAGTACTTC. Encoded protein: CSARDITSRGRPETQYF.

V is TRBV7-2 and J is TRBJ1-5; TRBD1 agrees at 7 bases. V trimming: 1 base; J trimming: 5 bases; junction bases outside the gene matches: 8. The CDR3 has 16 amino acids. Per germline, CDR1 SGHTA and CDR2 FQGNSA. CDR3 sequence (DNA): TGTGCCAGCAGCTTAGTGACAGGGTTTGGTGATCAGCCCCAGCATTTT. It translates to CASSLVTGFGDQPQHF. Full variable domain (remainder filled in from reference TRBV7-2 and TRBJ1-5): GAGVSQSPSNKVTEKGKDVELRCDPISGHTALYWYRQSLGQGLEFLIYFQGNSAPDKSGLPSDRFSAERTGGSVSTLTIQRTQQEDSAVYLCASSLVTGFGDQPQHFGDGTRLSIL.

In this sample, this clonotype turned up a few times. The chain is built from TRBV2 and TRBJ2-7; maybe TRBD1 (6 bases). This CDR3 is 13 amino acids long. V shed 5 bases and J shed 3 bases, with 11 bases lying between them. CDR1 is SNHLY and CDR2 is FYNNEI in the germline V gene. The DNA of the CDR3 is TGTGCCAGCAGTATGGACAGAGACTACGAGCAGTACTTC. Encoded protein: CASSMDRDYEQYF.

This clonotype was recorded many times. This CDR3 is CASSRRGYSNQPQHF. In DNA form, the CDR3 reads TGTGCCAGCAGCCGGAGGGGGTATAGCAATCAGCCCCAGCATTTT. The chain joins TRBV28 to TRBJ1-5; tentatively, D is TRBD1 (6 bases). Trimming shortened V by 6 bases and J by 0 bases, and 12 bases separated the two germline ends. Germline CDR1 MDHEN, CDR2 SYDVKM. The CDR3 extends over 15 amino acids.

This clonotype was counted many times. The chain combines TRBV5-1 with TRBJ2-7, with D possibly TRBD2 on 6 matching bases. Trimming cost V 4 bases and J 7 bases, with 21 bases left between them. CDR1 is SGHRS, CDR2 YFSETQ, per germline. The CDR3 length is 15 residues. The CDR3 loop reads CASSIPGRESWEQYF. In nucleotides, the CDR3 is TGCGCCAGCAGCATCCCAGGACGGGAGTCATGGGAGCAGTACTTC.

The chain carries TRBV20-1 and TRBJ2-3; TRBD2 aligns across 7 bases. The V gene end was trimmed by 6 bases and the J gene end by 0 bases; junction bases not matched to a gene: 9. This CDR3 is 15 amino acids long. CDR1 and CDR2 (germline): DFQATT, SNEGSKA (reference sequence). Here the CDR3 reads CSAETSPRSTDTQYF. CDR3 DNA: TGCAGTGCCGAGACTAGCCCCAGAAGCACAGATACGCAGTATTTT.

The chain links TRBV10-1 to TRBJ2-2; D is unclear. The length of the CDR3 is 13 residues. Germline assignment: CDR1 WNHNN and CDR2 SYGVQD (reference sequence). V was pared by 0 bases and J by 2 bases, with 1 base between. CDR3 region: CASSESNTGELFF. The DNA for the CDR3 is TGCGCCAGCAGTGAGTCTAACACCGGGGAGCTGTTTTTT.